Below are 3 T cell receptor beta chains sequenced from a single sample in a study of neurological immune-mediated disorders. TCRdb reprocessed the 5' RACE reads via MiXCR and lists one record per CDR3 protein. The sample carries some 60,000 distinct CDR3 sequences, more than 8% recorded once. The time point: longitudinal time-point 2. The specimen was PBMCs. The source is a man aged 25-45 years in good health.

This clonotype has ten or more counts. The chain is built from TRBV5-1 and TRBJ2-3, with a weak D call TRBD1 (6 bases). Trimming took 4 bases from V and 2 from J, leaving 11 bases between them. Germline V gene sequence: CDR1 SGHRS, CDR2 YFSETQ. CDR3 length equals 14 residues. CDR3 in amino acids: CASSPGTTTDTQYF. CDR3 bases: TGCGCCAGCAGCCCAGGGACAACCACAGATACGCAGTATTTT. Full variable domain (missing parts from reference TRBV5-1 and TRBJ2-3): KAGVTQTPRYLIKTRGQQVTLSCSPISGHRSVSWYQQTPGQGLQFLFEYFSETQRNKGNFPGRFSGRQFSNSRSEMNVSTLELGDSALYLCASSPGTTTDTQYFGPGTRLTVL.

Ten or more counts support this clonotype. This sequence joins TRBV7-9 and TRBJ1-6, with 7 nucleotides matching TRBD1. The CDR3 has 16 amino acids. The J segment lost 5 bases and the V segment lost 1 base, leaving 5 bases of the junction unmatched. Germline V gene sequence: CDR1 SEHNR, CDR2 FQNEAQ (reference sequence). The CDR3 region has the DNA TGTGCCAGCAGCTTAGGCCTCGGGACAGATAATTCACCCCTCCACTTT. This codes for CASSLGLGTDNSPLHF.

As to this clonotype: Because it lacks the conserved phenylalanine or tryptophan at the end, this CDR3 is likely a read error. The chain recombines TRBV10-3 with TRBJ1-2; the D gene is possibly TRBD1 (5 bases). Per germline, CDR1 ENHRY and CDR2 SYGVKD. This CDR3 contains 15 residues. Trimming left V 6 bases short and J 5 bases short, with 19 bases between. CDR3: CAIRLQHQGYYGYTS. CDR3 nucleotide sequence: TGTGCCATCAGGCTCCAGCACCAGGGATATTATGGCTACACCTCC.